The 14 T cell receptor beta chains below all came from one sample that was sequenced in a study of breast tumors, draining lymph nodes, adjacent tissues. The lymph nodes were axillary draining lymph nodes from breast cancer patients. TCRdb fed the multiplex PCR reads into MiXCR, producing one record per CDR3 protein. There are about 180,000 distinct CDR3 sequences in the sample; 30% to 35% occur only once, and about 4.5% lies in the top ten. The sample consisted of axillary lymph node tissue. The receptors come from a female donor with breast cancer. Some clones in this sample may be carry-over from other donors' samples.

At least ten counts were recorded for this clonotype. The CDR3 is CASSYSSGQGARNQPQHF. CDR3 in DNA: TGTGCCAGCAGTTACTCGAGTGGTCAGGGGGCCAGGAATCAGCCCCAGCATTTT. The chain couples TRBV6-6 to TRBJ1-5; 8 bases map to TRBD1. This CDR3 spans 18 amino acids. Germline loops: CDR1 MNHNY, CDR2 SVGAGI (reference sequence). V dropped 0 bases and J dropped 4; count of bases not matched to a gene: 11.

This chain connects TRBV5-4 to TRBJ1-5; a possible D gene is TRBD1 (5 bases). With 3 bases removed from V and 11 bases from J, the gap between germline ends came to 18 bases. The CDR3 extends over 14 amino acids. Germline CDR1 SGHNT, CDR2 YYREEE (reference sequence). CDR3 sequence reads: CASSSRGLQETQHF. In nucleotides, the CDR3 is TGTGCCAGCAGCTCTCGGGGACTTCAAGAGACCCAGCATTTT.

V gene TRBV6-5 combines with J gene TRBJ1-5; a weak D match, TRBD1 (5 bases). CDR1 and CDR2 from the germline V gene are MNHEY and SVGAGI. Trimming removed 7 bases at V and 1 base at J, with 26 bases between. The CDR3 has 19 residues. CDR3: CASKLTGGDGVGSNQPQHF. The CDR3 bases are TGTGCCAGCAAACTTACGGGGGGAGATGGGGTGGGAAGCAATCAGCCCCAGCATTTT.

In this sample, this clonotype turned up many times. V and J are TRBV7-3 and TRBJ2-1, with D possibly being TRBD2 (5 bases). CDR1 and CDR2 from the germline V gene are SGHTA and FQGTGA. The V end lost 4 bases, the J end lost 7 bases, and 11 bases lay between the germline ends. This CDR3 comprises 13 residues. The CDR3 region has the DNA TGTGCCAGCAGCTCTTACCCGGGGAATGAGCAGTTCTTC. Amino acids: CASSSYPGNEQFF.

This clonotype was observed many times. The chain recombines TRBV19 with TRBJ2-5, with D hard to call. The CDR3 contains 13 residues. The germline gives CDR1 LNHDA, CDR2 SQIVND (reference sequence). The V end lost 6 bases, the J end lost 2 bases, and 10 bases lay between the germline ends. CDR3 in DNA: TGTGCCAGTAGGTCGGCCGGGCAAGAGACCCAGTACTTC. It yields the protein CASRSAGQETQYF.

Many counts were recorded for this clonotype. This chain links TRBV12-3 or TRBV12-4 with TRBJ2-7, with D tentatively TRBD1 or TRBD2 (7 bases each). V was trimmed by 5 bases and J by 1 base, leaving 18 bases between them. CDR3 size: 16 residues. The CDR3 here is CASSMRGGGDSYEQYF. Written as DNA, the CDR3 is TGTGCCAGCAGTATGAGGGGAGGGGGCGATTCCTACGAGCAGTACTTC.

This clonotype was detected ten times or more. The gene calls are TRBV20-1 and TRBJ2-1, with TRBD2 matching over 11 bases. CDR1 is DFQATT, CDR2 SNEGSKA, per germline (reference sequence). V gave up 4 bases and J gave up 4 bases; unmatched junction bases: 15. The CDR3 has 18 amino acids. The CDR3 is CSAKGASASGGKYNEQFF. The CDR3 coding sequence is TGCAGTGCTAAGGGGGCGTCGGCTAGCGGGGGGAAATACAATGAGCAGTTCTTC.

This chain connects TRBV5-1 to TRBJ2-1, with 12 positions matching TRBD2. Per germline, CDR1 SGHRS and CDR2 YFSETQ. The CDR3 totals 15 residues. V was pared by 8 bases and J by 7 bases, with 10 bases of the junction left unmatched. The CDR3: CASAHTSGRNNEQFF. CDR3 nucleotide sequence: TGCGCCAGTGCTCATACTAGCGGGAGGAATAATGAGCAGTTCTTC.

This clonotype was seen only a few times. The chain couples TRBV27 to TRBJ2-7, with D maybe TRBD2 (6 bases). Trimming stripped 2 bases from V and 5 bases from J, with 10 bases between. Germline V gene lookup returns CDR1 MNHEY and CDR2 SMNVEV (reference sequence). This CDR3 region has 13 residues. The CDR3 DNA reads as TGTGCCAGCAGTTTAGGTTGGGGGGACGAGCAGTACTTC. Its translation is CASSLGWGDEQYF.

A remark on this clonotype: A much larger clone differs by one base, so this may be a read error. The chain is built from TRBV13 and TRBJ2-3; the D is unclear. The CDR3 is 15 amino acids. V was trimmed by 3 bases and J by 2 bases, leaving 12 bases between them. Germline V CDR1 and CDR2: PRHDT, FYEKMQ (reference sequence). The CDR3 loop reads CASSFRTDNTDTQYF. The CDR3 DNA reads TGTGCCAGCAGCTTCCGAACAGACAACACAGATACGCAGTATTTT.

V gene TRBV3-1 combines with J gene TRBJ1-3; D not certain. Germline lookup yields CDR1 LGHDT and CDR2 YNNKEL (reference sequence). The CDR3 length is 11 residues. V lost 6 bases and J 4 bases, leaving 4 bases between the germline ends. The CDR3 bases are TGTGCCAGCAGAGGAGGAAACACCATATATTTT. Translated: CASRGGNTIYF.

Worth noting for this clonotype: A much larger clone lies a single base off, so this may be a read error. The chain combines TRBV6-1 with TRBJ1-6; 7 nucleotides match TRBD1. CDR3 size: 16 residues. The V gene end was trimmed by 5 bases and the J gene end by 6 bases; junction bases not matched to a gene: 10. Germline V gene sequence: CDR1 MNHNS, CDR2 SASEGT. CDR3 DNA sequence: TGTGCCAGCAGTCTAGCAGGGACAGCTTCTAATTCACCCCTCCACTTT. It codes for CASSLAGTASNSPLHF.

This clonotype was picked up many times. The chain joins TRBV7-8 to TRBJ2-2; D not resolved. V dropped 3 bases and J dropped 4 bases, with 9 bases sitting between them. The CDR3 is 14 amino acids. Germline V gene sequence: CDR1 SGHVS, CDR2 FQNEAQ. CDR3 in amino acids: CASSFSEFTGELFF. The CDR3 DNA follows: TGTGCCAGCAGCTTCTCGGAGTTCACCGGGGAGCTGTTTTTT.

This clonotype appeared many times. J is TRBJ1-5 and V is TRBV24-1; D gene uncertain. This CDR3 is 13 amino acids long. V lost 6 bases and J lost 0, with 5 bases in between. The germline gives CDR1 KGHDR, CDR2 SFDVKD. CDR3 nucleotide sequence: TGTGCCACCAGTTCATATAGCAATCAGCCCCAGCATTTT. Amino acid sequence: CATSSYSNQPQHF.